The subject of this entry is one T cell receptor (beta chain). The antigen it recognizes is unknown. Base qualities are not at hand, and no much larger clone is one base apart. The trial excluded patients who had a history of autoimmune disease or were on systemic immunosuppression. Peripheral blood for TCR sequencing was drawn from every dose cohort at baseline, at cycle 4 day 1 and at cycle 7 day 1. Samples came from an open-label, multicenter, first-in-human phase I dose-escalation trial of ivuxolimab. Adults with locally advanced or metastatic melanoma, renal cell carcinoma, hepatocellular carcinoma or head and neck squamous cell carcinoma were enrolled in the trial. Before TCR sequencing, CD4+ T cells and CD8+ T cells were sorted from peripheral blood as separate populations. There are 12 amino acids in the CDR3, from cysteine to phenylalanine inclusive. Just CDR3 DNA is preserved here, 36 bases in frame from base 1. Relative to germline, V is 4 bases shorter and J is 5 bases shorter, with 8 bases between their ends. For CDR1 and CDR2, the germline V gene lists SGHRS and YFSETQ.

For sequencing of the TCRbeta CDR3 region, genomic DNA was extracted from the sorted cells. The immunoSEQ Assay was used to sequence the TCRbeta CDR3 regions. Held by TCRdb, this immuneACCESS table contains in-frame sequences only and omits some clones. Under half of the omission traces to an unresolved V gene where checked; the cause of the rest is unknown. This sample holds tens of thousands of clones; about nine tenths were observed only once. The ten largest clones represent under 3.5% of the sample. The entry originates in a study of OX40 agonist ivuxolimab in advanced cancers. For context, the study as a whole: Ivuxolimab was a fully human IgG2 agonistic monoclonal antibody targeting the costimulatory receptor OX40 (CD134). Intravenous ivuxolimab was administered to patients every 2 weeks at six dose levels: 0.01, 0.1, 0.3, 1.5, 3 and 10 mg/kg. Of the approximately 50 dose-escalation patients, hepatocellular carcinoma was present in roughly 19, melanoma in around 15, renal cell carcinoma in 9 and head and neck cancer in 9. A male proportion of roughly 80% and a mean age of approximately 62 years, ranging from roughly 20 to 80, were recorded for the dose-escalation cohort. Patients were allowed to have had prior anti-PD-1, anti-PD-L1 or anti-CTLA-4 therapy, and roughly 40% of the dose-escalation patients had previously received checkpoint inhibitors. Partial responses occurred in three dose-escalation patients: two with cutaneous melanoma and one with hepatocellular carcinoma. Peripheral TCRbeta sequencing aimed to test whether ivuxolimab altered TCR sequence diversity and caused clonal T-cell expansion. The paper reports the monotherapy dose-escalation portion (N of about 52 patients) of the phase I ivuxolimab trial.

On the study overall, not on this receptor specifically: At doses of 0.1 to 3.0 mg/kg, clonal expansion of both CD4+ and CD8+ blood T cells was observed from baseline to week 6. After ivuxolimab, more expanded clones were found on average in CD8+ T cells than in CD4+ T cells. The antigen specificity of the peripheral T cells that underwent clonal expansion was not determined. In the 0.1-3.0 mg/kg groups, partial responders had among the lowest normalized peripheral clonal expansion, particularly in CD8+ T cells. Low levels of normalized T-cell clonal expansion were also seen in some patients who did not respond.

The TCR sequence derives from an adult with an advanced solid tumor such as melanoma, head and neck, liver or kidney cancer. The chain is made from TRBV5-1 and TRBJ2-3, with a weak D call of TRBD1 (5 bases match). Sequenced here: CD4+ or CD8+ T cells sorted from blood, sampled in a trial of the OX40 agonist ivuxolimab. The bases read TGCGCCAGCAGCCAAGACAGAGATACGCAGTATTTT. This sequence encodes CASSQDRDTQYF.